This paragraph covers one TCR beta chain sequence. V lost 4 bases and J lost 2; bases outside the gene matches: 7. This CDR3 contains 17 residues. From germline, CDR1 is ENHRY and CDR2 SYGVKD. The sample originates from a study of blood T cell repertoires in COVID-19. Study as a whole: From T cells, B-cell-depleted T cells, or PBMCs came the material, which was cDNA or gDNA.

Here immunoSEQ multiplex PCR was the method, and the copy in TCRdb shows in-frame clones only, minus some. The profile covers around 230,000 clones, with about nine tenths appearing a single time and roughly 10% taken by the ten largest. The Seattle patients, enrolled during active infection, were followed longitudinally. Sequenced: peripheral blood. The chain uses TRBV10-3 and TRBJ2-1; 11 bases align to TRBD2. The receptor's source is a man aged 50-60 years with COVID-19, enrolled during active disease. The CDR3 DNA follows: TGTGCCATCAGTGGTGGGACTAGCGGAATTGCCTACAATGAGCAGTTCTTC. Translated, it gives CAISGGTSGIAYNEQFF.